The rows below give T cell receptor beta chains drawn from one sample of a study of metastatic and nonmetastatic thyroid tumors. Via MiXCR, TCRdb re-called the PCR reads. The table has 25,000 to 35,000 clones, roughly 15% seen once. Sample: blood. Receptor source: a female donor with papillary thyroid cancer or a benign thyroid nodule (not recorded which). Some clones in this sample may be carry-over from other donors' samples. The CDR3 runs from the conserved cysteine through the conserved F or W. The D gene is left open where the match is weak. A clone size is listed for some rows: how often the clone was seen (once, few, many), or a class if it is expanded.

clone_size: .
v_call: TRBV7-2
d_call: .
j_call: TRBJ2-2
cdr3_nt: TGTGCCAGCAGCTTACTCGCAGGTGGAACCGGGGAGCTGTTTTTT
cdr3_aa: CASSLLAGGTGELFF

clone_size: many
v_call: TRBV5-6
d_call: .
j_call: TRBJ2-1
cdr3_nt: TGTGCCAGCAGCTTATCCGGAGTTGCGTTCTTC
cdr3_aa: CASSLSGVAFF

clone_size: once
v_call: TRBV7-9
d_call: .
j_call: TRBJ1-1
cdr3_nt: TGTGTCAGCAGCTTAGCTGGGACGGCCTCTGAAGCTTTCTTT
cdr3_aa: CVSSLAGTASEAFF

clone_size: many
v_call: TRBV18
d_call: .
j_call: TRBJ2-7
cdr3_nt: TGTGCCAGCCGGACTACAATCTACGAGCAGTACTTC
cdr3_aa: CASRTTIYEQYF

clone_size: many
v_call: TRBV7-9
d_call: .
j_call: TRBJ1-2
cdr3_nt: TGTGCCAGCAGCTTAATCGAATCTACTAACTATGGCTACACCTTC
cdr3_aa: CASSLIESTNYGYTF

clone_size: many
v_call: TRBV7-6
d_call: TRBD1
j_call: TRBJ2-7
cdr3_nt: TGTGCCAGCAGCTTTAAGGGTATCGGGACAGGGGGCCTTAGATCCTACGAGCAGTACTTC
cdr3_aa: CASSFKGIGTGGLRSYEQYF

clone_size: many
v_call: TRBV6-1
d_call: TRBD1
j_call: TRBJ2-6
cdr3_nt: TGTGCCAGCAGTGCCGGACAGGTCGCTGGGGCCAACGTCCTGACTTTC
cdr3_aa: CASSAGQVAGANVLTF

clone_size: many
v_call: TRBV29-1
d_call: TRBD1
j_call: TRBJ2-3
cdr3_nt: TGCAGCGTTGTGGACAGGGGCACAGATACGCAGTATTTT
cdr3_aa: CSVVDRGTDTQYF

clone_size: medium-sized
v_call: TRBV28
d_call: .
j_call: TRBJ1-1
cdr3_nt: TGTGCCAGCAGTTCCGTCAGGGGAAACACTGAAGCTTTCTTT
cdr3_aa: CASSSVRGNTEAFF

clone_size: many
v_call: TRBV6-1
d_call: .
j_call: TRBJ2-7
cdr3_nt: TGTGCCAGCAGTGACCGCTCATCCTACGAGCAGTACTTC
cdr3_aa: CASSDRSSYEQYF

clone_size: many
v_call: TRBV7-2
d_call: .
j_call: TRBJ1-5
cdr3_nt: TGTGCCAGCAGCTTAGATTGGCGGGGGAATCAGCCCCAGCATTTT
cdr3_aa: CASSLDWRGNQPQHF

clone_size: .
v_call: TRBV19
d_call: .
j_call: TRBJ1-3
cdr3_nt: TGTGCCAGTACCTCGACAGTACTCTCTGGAAACACCATACATTTT
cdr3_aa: CASTSTVLSGNTIHF

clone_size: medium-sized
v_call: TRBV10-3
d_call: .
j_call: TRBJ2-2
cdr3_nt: TGTGCCATCAAGGCAGGCTTGAACACCGGGGAGCTGTTTTTT
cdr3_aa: CAIKAGLNTGELFF

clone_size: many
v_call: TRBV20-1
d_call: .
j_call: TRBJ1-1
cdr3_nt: TGCAGTGCTAGAGTCGGGGGACGGGAGAACACTGAAGCTTTCTTT
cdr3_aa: CSARVGGRENTEAFF

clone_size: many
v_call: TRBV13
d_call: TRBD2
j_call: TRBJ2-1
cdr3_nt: TGTGCCAGCAGCTTAGGCGAGACTAGCGGGAGGGGATGGGGTGAGCAGTTCTTC
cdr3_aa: CASSLGETSGRGWGEQFF

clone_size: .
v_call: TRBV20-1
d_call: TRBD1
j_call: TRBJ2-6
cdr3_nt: TGCAGTGCTGGGGTGGGACAGGAGGAGGTGGGGGCCAACGTCCTGACTTTC
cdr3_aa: CSAGVGQEEVGANVLTF

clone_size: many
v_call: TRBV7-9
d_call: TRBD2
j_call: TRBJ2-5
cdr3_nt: TGTGCCAGCAGCTTAGCCTCCGGGAGGGTGAAAGAGACCCAGTACTTC
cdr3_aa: CASSLASGRVKETQYF

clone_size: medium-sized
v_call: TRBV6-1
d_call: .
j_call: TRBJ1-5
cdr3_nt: TGTGCCAGCAGTGAAAAGGTTTGGCGGTATAGCAATCAGCCCCAGCATTTT
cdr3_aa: CASSEKVWRYSNQPQHF

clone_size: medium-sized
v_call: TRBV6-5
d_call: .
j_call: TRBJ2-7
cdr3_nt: TGTGCCAGCAGTTACCGCGAATTTGACTCCTACGAGCAGTACTTC
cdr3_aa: CASSYREFDSYEQYF

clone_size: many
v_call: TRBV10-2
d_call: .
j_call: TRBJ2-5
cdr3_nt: TGCGCCAGCAGTGGGCACAGGGACTCAGAGACCCAGTACTTC
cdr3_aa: CASSGHRDSETQYF

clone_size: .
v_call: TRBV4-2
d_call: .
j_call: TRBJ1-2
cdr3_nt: TGTGCCAGCAGCCAAGAGGCAGGGACTAACTATGGCTACACCTTC
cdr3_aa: CASSQEAGTNYGYTF

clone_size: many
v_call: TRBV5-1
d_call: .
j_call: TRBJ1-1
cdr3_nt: TGCGCCAGCAGCCCCATGGGACATATGAACACTGAAGCTTTCTTT
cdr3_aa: CASSPMGHMNTEAFF

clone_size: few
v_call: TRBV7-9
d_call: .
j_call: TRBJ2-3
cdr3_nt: TGTGCCAGCAGCGCCTACAGCACAGATACGCAGTATTTT
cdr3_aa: CASSAYSTDTQYF

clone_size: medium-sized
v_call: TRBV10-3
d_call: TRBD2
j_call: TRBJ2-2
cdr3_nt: TGTGCCATCAGTGTTAGTAGCGGGCGGAACACCGGGGAGCTGTTTTTT
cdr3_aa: CAISVSSGRNTGELFF

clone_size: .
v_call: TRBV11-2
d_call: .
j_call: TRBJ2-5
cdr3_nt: TGTGCCAACTACCTAGGGGGGGGCCGTGACCAAGGGACCCAGTACTTC
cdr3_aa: CANYLGGGRDQGTQYF

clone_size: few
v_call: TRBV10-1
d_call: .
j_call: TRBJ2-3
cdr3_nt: TGCGCCAGCAGTGAAGGAGGGACCAGCGGGACAGATACGCAGTATTTT
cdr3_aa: CASSEGGTSGTDTQYF

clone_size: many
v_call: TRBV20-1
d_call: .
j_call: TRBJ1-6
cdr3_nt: TGCAGTGCTAGTTTCAGGGGCAATTCACCCCTCCACTTT
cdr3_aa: CSASFRGNSPLHF

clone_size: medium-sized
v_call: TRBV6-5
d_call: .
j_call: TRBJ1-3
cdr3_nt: TGTGCCAGCAGTTACTCGCAGGGGAACTCTGGAAACACCATATATTTT
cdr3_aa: CASSYSQGNSGNTIYF

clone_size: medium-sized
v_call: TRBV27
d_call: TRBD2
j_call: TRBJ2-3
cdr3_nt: TGTGCCAGCAGTCGGCGGGAGTCAGTAGATACGCAGTATTTT
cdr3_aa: CASSRRESVDTQYF

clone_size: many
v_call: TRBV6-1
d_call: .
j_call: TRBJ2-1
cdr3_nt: TGTGCCACCGAGTCGGGGTTTGGTGAGCAGTTCTTC
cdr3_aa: CATESGFGEQFF

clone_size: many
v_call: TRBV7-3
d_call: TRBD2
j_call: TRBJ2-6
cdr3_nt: TGTGCCAGCAGCCCACTCATGGGGGGGAGCTCTGGGGCCAACGTCCTGACTTTC
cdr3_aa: CASSPLMGGSSGANVLTF

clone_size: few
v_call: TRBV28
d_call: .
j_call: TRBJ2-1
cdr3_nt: TGTGCCAGCAGTAGGCTAGCTTATGAGCAGTTCTTC
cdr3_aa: CASSRLAYEQFF

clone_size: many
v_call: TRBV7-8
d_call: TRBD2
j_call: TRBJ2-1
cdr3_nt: TGTGCCAGCAAATCCGAGCTAGCGGGAGGGAATTGGGAGCAGTTCTTC
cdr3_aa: CASKSELAGGNWEQFF

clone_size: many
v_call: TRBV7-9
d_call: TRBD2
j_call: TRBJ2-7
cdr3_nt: TGTGCCAGCAGCTTAGGGGTAGCGGGGGGCCACGAGCAGTACTTC
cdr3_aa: CASSLGVAGGHEQYF

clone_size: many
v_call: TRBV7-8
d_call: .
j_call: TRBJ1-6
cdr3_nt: TGTGCCAGCAGCCCGGGAGGGGTCTATAATTCACCCCTCCACTTT
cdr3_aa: CASSPGGVYNSPLHF

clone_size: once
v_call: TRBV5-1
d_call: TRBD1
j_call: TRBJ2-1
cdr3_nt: TGCGCCAGCAGCACCCAGGACAGGGGGCTACGCAATGAGCAGTTCTTC
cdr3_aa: CASSTQDRGLRNEQFF

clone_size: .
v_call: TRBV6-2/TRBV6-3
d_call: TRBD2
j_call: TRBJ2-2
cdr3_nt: TGTGCCAACGGGAACCTATCGGGGGGTCCTTCTGTCACCGGGGAGCTGTTTTTT
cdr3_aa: CANGNLSGGPSVTGELFF

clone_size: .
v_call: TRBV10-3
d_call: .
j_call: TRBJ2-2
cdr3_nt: TGTGCCATCAGTGTCTCAGGGTCAATCGGGGCGCTGTTTTTT
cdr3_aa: CAISVSGSIGALFF

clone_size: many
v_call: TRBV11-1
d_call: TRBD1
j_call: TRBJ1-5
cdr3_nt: TGTGCCAGCAGCACAATCCCTGGACAGGGGGGTAGCAATCAGCCCCAGCATTTT
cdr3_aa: CASSTIPGQGGSNQPQHF

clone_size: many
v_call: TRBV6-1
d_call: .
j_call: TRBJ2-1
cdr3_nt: TGTGCCAGCAGTGAATACCTGTACAATGAGCAGTTCTTC
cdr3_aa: CASSEYLYNEQFF

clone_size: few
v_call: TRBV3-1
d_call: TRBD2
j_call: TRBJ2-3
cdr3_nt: TGTGCCAGCAGTTCCTCTAGCGGGGGGGCCGGAGATACGCAGTATTTT
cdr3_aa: CASSSSSGGAGDTQYF

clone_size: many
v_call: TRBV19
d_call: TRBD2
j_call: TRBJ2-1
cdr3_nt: TGTGCCAGTAGGCCCCAGGGGCTAGCGGGAAAAACTTGGCGAGCCAATGAGCAGTTCTTC
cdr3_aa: CASRPQGLAGKTWRANEQFF

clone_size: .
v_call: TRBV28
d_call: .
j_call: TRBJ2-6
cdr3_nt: TGTGCCAGCAGTGGAACCTCTGGGGCCAACGTCCTGACTTTC
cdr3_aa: CASSGTSGANVLTF

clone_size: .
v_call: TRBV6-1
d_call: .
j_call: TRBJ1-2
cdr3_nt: TGTGCCAGCAAGGAGGGGTTTAACTATGGCTACACCTTC
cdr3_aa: CASKEGFNYGYTF

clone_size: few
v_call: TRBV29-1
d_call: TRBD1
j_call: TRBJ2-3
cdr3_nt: TGCAGCGTTGAAGTCCGGGACAGGGTAGGGACAGATACGCAGTATTTT
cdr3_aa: CSVEVRDRVGTDTQYF

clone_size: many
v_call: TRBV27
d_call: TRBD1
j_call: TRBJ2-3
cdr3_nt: TGTGCCAGCAGTACGTGGACAGGGACAGATACGCAGTATTTT
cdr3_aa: CASSTWTGTDTQYF

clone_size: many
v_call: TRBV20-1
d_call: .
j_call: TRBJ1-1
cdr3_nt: TGCAGTGTTCAGGGGAGTATGAACACTGAAGCTTTCTTT
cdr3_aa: CSVQGSMNTEAFF

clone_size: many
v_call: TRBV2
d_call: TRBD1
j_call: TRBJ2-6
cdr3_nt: TGTGCCGGGGGACAGACCGACTCTGGGGCCAACGTCCTGACTTTC
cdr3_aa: CAGGQTDSGANVLTF

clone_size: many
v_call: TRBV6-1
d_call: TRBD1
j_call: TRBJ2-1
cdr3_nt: TGTGCCAGCAGTGACGGGGCCACAGGGGTTTACAATGAGCAGTTCTTC
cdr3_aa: CASSDGATGVYNEQFF

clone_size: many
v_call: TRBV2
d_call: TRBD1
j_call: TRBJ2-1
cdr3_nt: TGTGCCAGCAGTGGGCAGCCGGGACAGGGTTACAATGAGCAGTTCTTC
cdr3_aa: CASSGQPGQGYNEQFF

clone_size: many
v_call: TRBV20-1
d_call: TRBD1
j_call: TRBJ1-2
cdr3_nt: TGCAGTGCTAGGATACCGCTCCGGGACAGCCTGCGCGGCTACACCTTC
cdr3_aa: CSARIPLRDSLRGYTF

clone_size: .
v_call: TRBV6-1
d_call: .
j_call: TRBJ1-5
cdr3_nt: TGTGCCAGCAGTGAACAGGTCGGGGGTCAGCCCCAGCATTTT
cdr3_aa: CASSEQVGGQPQHF

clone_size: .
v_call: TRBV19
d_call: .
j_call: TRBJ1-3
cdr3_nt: TGTGCCAGTAGAAACAGTAGTAGAAACACCATATATTTT
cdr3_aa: CASRNSSRNTIYF

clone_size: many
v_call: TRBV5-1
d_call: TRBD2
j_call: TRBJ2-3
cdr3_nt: TGCGCCAGCAGCGGATTAGCGGGGGGGCAAGATACGCAGTATTTT
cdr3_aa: CASSGLAGGQDTQYF